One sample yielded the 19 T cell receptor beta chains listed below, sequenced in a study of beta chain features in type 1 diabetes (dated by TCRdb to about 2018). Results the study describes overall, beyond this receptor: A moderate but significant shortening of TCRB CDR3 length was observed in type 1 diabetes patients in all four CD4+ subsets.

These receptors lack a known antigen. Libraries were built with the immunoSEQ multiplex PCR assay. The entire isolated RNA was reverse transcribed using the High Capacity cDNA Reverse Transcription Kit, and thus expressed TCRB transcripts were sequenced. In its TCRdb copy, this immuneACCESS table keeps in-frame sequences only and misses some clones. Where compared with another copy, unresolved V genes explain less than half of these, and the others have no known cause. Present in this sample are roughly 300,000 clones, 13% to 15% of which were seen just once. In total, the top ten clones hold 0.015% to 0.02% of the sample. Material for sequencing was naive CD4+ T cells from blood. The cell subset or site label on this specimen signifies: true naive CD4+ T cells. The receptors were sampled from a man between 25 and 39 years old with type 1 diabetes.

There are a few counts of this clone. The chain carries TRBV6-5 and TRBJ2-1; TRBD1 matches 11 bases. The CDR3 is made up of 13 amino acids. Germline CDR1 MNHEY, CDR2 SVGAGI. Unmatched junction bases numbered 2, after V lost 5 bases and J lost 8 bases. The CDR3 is CASSGTGGDEQFF. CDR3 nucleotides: TGTGCCAGCAGTGGGACAGGGGGTGATGAGCAGTTCTTC.

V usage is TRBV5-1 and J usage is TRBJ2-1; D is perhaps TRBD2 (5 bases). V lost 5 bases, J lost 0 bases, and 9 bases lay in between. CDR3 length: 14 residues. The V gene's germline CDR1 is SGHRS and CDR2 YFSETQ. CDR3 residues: CASRVEGSYNEQFF. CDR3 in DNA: TGCGCCAGCAGGGTCGAGGGCTCCTACAATGAGCAGTTCTTC.

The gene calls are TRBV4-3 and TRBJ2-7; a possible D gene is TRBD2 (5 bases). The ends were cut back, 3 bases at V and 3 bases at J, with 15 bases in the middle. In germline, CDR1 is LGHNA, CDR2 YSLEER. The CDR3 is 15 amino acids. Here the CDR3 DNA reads TGCGCCAGCAGCCACCGGGCGGGTCGGGACTACGAGCAGTACTTC. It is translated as CASSHRAGRDYEQYF.

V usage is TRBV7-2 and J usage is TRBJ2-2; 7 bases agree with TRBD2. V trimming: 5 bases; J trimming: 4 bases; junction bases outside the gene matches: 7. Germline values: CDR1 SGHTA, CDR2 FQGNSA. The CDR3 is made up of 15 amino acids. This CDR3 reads CASSLGLAATGELFF. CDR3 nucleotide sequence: TGTGCCAGCAGCCTCGGGCTAGCGGCCACCGGGGAGCTGTTTTTT.

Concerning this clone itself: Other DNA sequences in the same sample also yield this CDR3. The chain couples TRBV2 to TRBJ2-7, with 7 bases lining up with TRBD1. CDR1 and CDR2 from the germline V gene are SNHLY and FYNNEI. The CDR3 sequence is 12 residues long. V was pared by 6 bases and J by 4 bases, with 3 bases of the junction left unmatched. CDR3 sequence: CASSRDSYEQYF. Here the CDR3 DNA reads TGTGCCAGCAGCCGGGACAGTTACGAGCAGTACTTC.

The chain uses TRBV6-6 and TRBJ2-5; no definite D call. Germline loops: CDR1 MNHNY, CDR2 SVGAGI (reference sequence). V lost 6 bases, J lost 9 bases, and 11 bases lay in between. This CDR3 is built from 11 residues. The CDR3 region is CASSPERAQYF. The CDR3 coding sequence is TGTGCCAGCAGCCCCGAGAGAGCCCAGTACTTC.

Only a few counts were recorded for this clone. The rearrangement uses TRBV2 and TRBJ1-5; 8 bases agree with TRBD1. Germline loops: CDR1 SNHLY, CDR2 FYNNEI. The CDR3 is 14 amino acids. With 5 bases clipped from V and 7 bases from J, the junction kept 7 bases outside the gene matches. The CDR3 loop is CASSRQGSGQPQHF. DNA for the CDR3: TGTGCCAGCAGTAGACAGGGGTCGGGCCAGCCCCAGCATTTT. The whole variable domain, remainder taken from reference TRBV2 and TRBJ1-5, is EPEVTQTPSHQVTQMGQEVILRCVPISNHLYFYWYRQILGQKVEFLVSFYNNEISEKSEIFDDQFSVERPDGSNFTLKIRSTKLEDSAMYFCASSRQGSGQPQHFGDGTRLSIL.

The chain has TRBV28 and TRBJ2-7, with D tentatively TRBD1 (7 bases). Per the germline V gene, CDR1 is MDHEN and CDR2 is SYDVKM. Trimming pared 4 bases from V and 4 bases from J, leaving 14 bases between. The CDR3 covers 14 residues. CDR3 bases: TGTGCCAGCAGTTCCAGGACAGGAGGGTACGAGCAGTACTTC. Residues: CASSSRTGGYEQYF.

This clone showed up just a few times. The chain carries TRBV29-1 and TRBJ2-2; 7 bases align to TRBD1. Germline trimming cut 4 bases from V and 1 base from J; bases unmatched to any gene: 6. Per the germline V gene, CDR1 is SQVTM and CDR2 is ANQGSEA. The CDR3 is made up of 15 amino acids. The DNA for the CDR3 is TGCAGCGTTGGGGACAGAACCGTGAACACCGGGGAGCTGTTTTTT. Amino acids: CSVGDRTVNTGELFF.

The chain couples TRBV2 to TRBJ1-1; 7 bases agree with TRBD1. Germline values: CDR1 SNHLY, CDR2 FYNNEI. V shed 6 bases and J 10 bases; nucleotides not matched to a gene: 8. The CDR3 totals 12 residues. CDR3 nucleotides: TGTGCCAGCAGATACAGGGGTACCGCAGCTTTCTTT. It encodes CASRYRGTAAFF.

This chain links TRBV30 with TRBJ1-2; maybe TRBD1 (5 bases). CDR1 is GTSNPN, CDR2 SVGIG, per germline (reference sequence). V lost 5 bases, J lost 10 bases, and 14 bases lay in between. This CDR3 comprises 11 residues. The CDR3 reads CAWSPPGSYTF. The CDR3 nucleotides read TGTGCCTGGTCCCCGCCAGGGTCCTACACCTTC.

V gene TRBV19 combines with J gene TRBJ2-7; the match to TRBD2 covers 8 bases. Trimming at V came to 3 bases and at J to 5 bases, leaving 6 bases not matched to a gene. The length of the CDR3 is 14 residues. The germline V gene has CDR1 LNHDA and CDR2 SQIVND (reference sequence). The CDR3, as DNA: TGTGCCAGTAGTATCCGCGGACTAGCTCACGAGCAGTACTTC. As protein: CASSIRGLAHEQYF.

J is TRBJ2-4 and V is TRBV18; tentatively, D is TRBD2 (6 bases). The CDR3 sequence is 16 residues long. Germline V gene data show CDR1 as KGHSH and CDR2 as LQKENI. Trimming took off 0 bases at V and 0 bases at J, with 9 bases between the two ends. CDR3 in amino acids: CASSPPSGVAKNIQYF. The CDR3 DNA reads TGTGCCAGCTCACCACCATCGGGGGTAGCCAAAAACATTCAGTACTTC.

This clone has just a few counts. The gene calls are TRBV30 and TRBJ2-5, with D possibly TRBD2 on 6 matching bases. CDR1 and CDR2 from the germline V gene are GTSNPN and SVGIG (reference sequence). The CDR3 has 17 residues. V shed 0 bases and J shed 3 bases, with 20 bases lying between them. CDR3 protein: CAWSVWLGLRGEETQYF. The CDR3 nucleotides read TGTGCCTGGAGTGTATGGTTGGGGTTGCGGGGCGAAGAGACCCAGTACTTC.

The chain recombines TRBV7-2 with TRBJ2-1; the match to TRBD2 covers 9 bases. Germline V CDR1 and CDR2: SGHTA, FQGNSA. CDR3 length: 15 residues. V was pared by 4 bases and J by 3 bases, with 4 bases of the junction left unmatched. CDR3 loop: CASSYDSGSYNEQFF. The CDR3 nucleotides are TGTGCCAGCAGCTATGATAGCGGGAGCTACAATGAGCAGTTCTTC.

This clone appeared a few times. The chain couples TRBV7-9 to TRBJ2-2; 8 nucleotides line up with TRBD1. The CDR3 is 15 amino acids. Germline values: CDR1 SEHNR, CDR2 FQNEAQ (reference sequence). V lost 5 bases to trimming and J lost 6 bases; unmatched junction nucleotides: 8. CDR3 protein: CASSPGGSIAGELFF. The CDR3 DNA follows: TGTGCCAGCAGCCCAGGGGGCAGTATCGCCGGGGAGCTGTTTTTT.

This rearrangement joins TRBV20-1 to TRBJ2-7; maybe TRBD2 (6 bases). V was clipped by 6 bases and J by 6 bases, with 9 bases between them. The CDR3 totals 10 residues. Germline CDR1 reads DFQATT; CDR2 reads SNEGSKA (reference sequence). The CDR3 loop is CSAFGGEQYF. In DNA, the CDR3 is TGCAGTGCCTTCGGGGGCGAGCAGTACTTC.

Here the CDR3 DNA reads TGTGCCAGCAGCCCCGGGGACAGTCGCTCCTACAATGAGCAGTTCTTC. Its translation is CASSPGDSRSYNEQFF. The chain is built from TRBV7-9 and TRBJ2-1, with TRBD1 matching 7 bases. Germline CDR1 SEHNR, CDR2 FQNEAQ (reference sequence). There are 16 residues in the CDR3. J gave up 0 bases and V 5 bases, and 7 bases lay outside the gene matches.

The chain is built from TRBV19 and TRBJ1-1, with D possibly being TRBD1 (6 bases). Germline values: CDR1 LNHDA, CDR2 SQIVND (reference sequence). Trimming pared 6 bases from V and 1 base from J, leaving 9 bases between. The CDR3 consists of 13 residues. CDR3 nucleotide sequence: TGTGCCAGTAGCCAACAGGGGAACACTGAAGCTTTCTTT. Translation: CASSQQGNTEAFF.